The clone carrying this T cell receptor beta chain occurred many times. Its antigen is as yet unknown. Unique molecular identifiers were incorporated during preparation of the TCRbeta library. TCRdb independently ran MiXCR on the PCR reads; one entry per CDR3 protein. This table holds more than 400,000 distinct CDR3 sequences, roughly two fifths found once. The sample is drawn from a study of T-cell reconstitution after alpha-beta-depleted transplantation in children. Notes on the study in general: Some patients owed their high day-60 TCRbeta diversity to surviving recipient T cells and thymic progenitors. Fresh T-cell production supplied most of the T-cell counts and diversity seen one year after transplant. Reportedly, alpha-beta T cells present about two months post-transplant originated from several hundred expanded clones of graft origin.

The CDR3 runs 14 residues. The V and J ends lost 5 bases and 6 bases, in that order; junction bases with no gene match: 6. CDR1 is MNHEY and CDR2 is SVGAGI in the germline V gene. J is TRBJ1-1 and V is TRBV6-5, with 10 bases that match TRBD1. The sample consisted of PBMCs, taken before TCRalphabeta/CD19-depleted stem cell transplant. This clonotype was obtained from a girl under 10 years old with aplastic anemia, due to receive a stem cell transplant. The CDR3 protein is CASSVGQGGAEAFF. The CDR3 bases are TGTGCCAGCAGTGTAGGACAGGGGGGAGCTGAAGCTTTCTTT.